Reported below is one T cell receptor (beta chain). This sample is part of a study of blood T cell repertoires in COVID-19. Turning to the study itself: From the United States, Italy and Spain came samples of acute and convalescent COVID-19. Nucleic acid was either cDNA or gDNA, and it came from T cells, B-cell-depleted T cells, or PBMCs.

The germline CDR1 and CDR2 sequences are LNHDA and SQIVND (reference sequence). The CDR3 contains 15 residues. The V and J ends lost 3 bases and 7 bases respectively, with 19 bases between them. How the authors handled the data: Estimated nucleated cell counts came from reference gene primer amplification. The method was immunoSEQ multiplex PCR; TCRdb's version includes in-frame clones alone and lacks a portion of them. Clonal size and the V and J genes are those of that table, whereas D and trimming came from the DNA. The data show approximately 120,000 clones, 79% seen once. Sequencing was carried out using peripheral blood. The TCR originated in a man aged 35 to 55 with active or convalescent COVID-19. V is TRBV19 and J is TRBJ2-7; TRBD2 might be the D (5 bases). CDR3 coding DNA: TGTGCCAGTAGTATCAGTGGGAGATCGACCGGAGAGCAGTACTTC. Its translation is CASSISGRSTGEQYF.